This T cell receptor (beta chain) was found in a study of blood T cells in healthy people across ages. Whole-study context: T cells yielded about one barcoded beta molecule per two cells through template switching. Study-level points and caveats: Strong correlation existed between TCR beta diversity and naive T cell percentage.

The CDR3 length is 14 residues. The trim removed 6 bases at V and 5 bases at J, leaving 8 bases unmatched. This clonotype turned up a few times. The antigen remains unidentified. Together with a sample-barcoded 5' primer, a J-beta primer mix was included in a second PCR lasting about 6 to 11 cycles. Via MiXCR, TCRdb re-called the 5' RACE reads, giving one row per CDR3 protein. The table includes about 830,000 distinct CDR3 sequences, over 45% detected once. This clonotype was sampled from a man aged 25 to 40 in good health. The sequencing input was blood. This chain links TRBV12-3 or TRBV12-4 with TRBJ1-2; 8 bases agree with TRBD1. The CDR3 DNA is TGTGCCAGCAGGGGACAGGACCTGCCATATGGCTACACCTTC. Protein: CASRGQDLPYGYTF.